Reported below is one T cell receptor (beta chain). TCRdb reprocessed the 5' RACE reads with MiXCR, giving one entry per CDR3 protein. Of around 37,000 distinct CDR3 sequences in the sample, about 7% were seen once. The trim removed 3 bases at V and 7 bases at J, leaving 13 bases unmatched. In germline, CDR1 is SGHAT, CDR2 FQNNGV. The CDR3 loop spans 16 amino acids. The sample is drawn from a study of spatial heterogeneity in lung cancer. Time point in this sample: sample taken at primary tumor resection. The TCR was taken from a female donor with early-stage non-small cell lung cancer. The chain joins TRBV11-2 to TRBJ2-3; 7 bases align to TRBD2. The starting material was PBMCs, obtained at surgery. The CDR3 reads CASSFGLPGLTNTQYF. The CDR3 DNA reads as TGTGCCAGCAGCTTCGGCTTACCGGGACTAACAAATACGCAGTATTTT.